This TCR beta chain was sequenced for a study of cytomegalovirus exposure and HLA in healthy donors. This clone was seen just once. Its antigen is as yet unknown. The CDR3 does not close with the conserved phenylalanine or tryptophan, likely indicating a read error. CDR3 length: 10 residues. In germline, CDR1 is GTSNPN, CDR2 SVGIG (reference sequence). The ends were cut back, 5 bases at V and 8 bases at J, with 9 bases in the middle. Vbeta (60) and Jbeta (13) primers were used in the PCR. The assay was immunoSEQ multiplex PCR, and TCRdb's table has in-frame clones only and misses some. Found here are about 74,000 clones, 65% to 80% of them singletons; the top ten hold 11%. Study outcomes and limitations: Using the classifier, cytomegalovirus status was reportedly diagnosed with high specificity and sensitivity.

The chain has TRBV30 and TRBJ1-2; D remains ambiguous. Specimen: PBMCs. The clonotype was recovered from a woman in her thirties or forties in good health and CMV-seropositive. As DNA, the CDR3 is TGTGCCTGGGGCATCGTGGGCTACACCCTC. Encoded protein: CAWGIVGYTL.